This TCR beta chain appears in the sequencing data of a study of cytomegalovirus exposure and HLA in healthy donors. Whole-study findings and limits: Judged likely to be a sequencing artifact was a cluster of highly shared sequence variants.

The PCR ran on 60 Vbeta and 13 Jbeta primers. The protocol was immunoSEQ multiplex PCR, while the TCRdb copy is restricted to in-frame clones and leaves out a portion. Found here are about 160,000 clones, roughly 80% of them singletons; the top ten hold about 4.4%. The germline gives CDR1 SGHDN, CDR2 FVKESK. The CDR3 spans 14 residues. The V segment lost 5 bases and the J segment 4 bases; nucleotides outside the gene matches: 5. A word on this clone: The antigen remains unidentified.

Sequencing used PBMCs. The genes are TRBV14 and TRBJ2-4; TRBD2 matches 7 bases. The TCR comes from a man in his forties in good health and CMV-seronegative. CDR3 DNA sequence: TGTGCCAGCAGCGTTGGGGGGGGAAAAAACATTCAGTACTTC. This translates into CASSVGGGKNIQYF.